This T cell receptor beta chain was sequenced for a study of T cell repertoires in cytomegalovirus infection (dated by TCRdb to between 2018 and 2021). Context from the whole study: Donor HLA type was relevant to the analysis, as public TCR beta signatures indicated carriage of CMV infection together with the matching HLA type.

This clonotype was counted between two and nine times. Its binding antigen is unknown. Base-call qualities are not available, and no considerably larger clone is one nucleotide away. As encoded in the germline V gene (reference sequence), CDR1 is DFQATT while CDR2 is SNEGSKA. Trimming at the junction amounts to 7 bases on V and 2 bases on J, and the germline ends lie 11 bases apart. The CDR3 covers 12 residues, taking in both the cysteine and the phenylalanine. The retained sequence is limited to the CDR3, 36 bases, with the frame set at the first base. Instrument used: Illumina HiSeq 1500. Using fastp at Q25 and MiXCR, TCRdb reprocessed the public reads and kept productive beta chains. CDR3 protein duplicates are merged, each entry listing the most common genes and DNA. The sample table contains some 150,000 distinct CDR3 sequences; only one count was recorded for 6.5% of them. Jointly, the top ten make up more than 15% of the sample.

General conclusions and limits of the study: The ex vivo response was dominated by HLA-C-restricted CMV-specific TCR beta clonotypes, which also provided the single most frequent clonotype in two of eight donors. Carriers of CMV infection plus the relevant HLA type were discriminated by the cumulative frequency of public TCR beta family members in the study cohort and in an independent roughly 340-donor cohort.

The receptor chain draws on TRBV20-1 and TRBJ2-5, with the D segment identity uncertain. The material sequenced was PBMCs. This clonotype was sampled from a human donor in good health (CMV status not recorded). Some clones in this sample may be carry-over from other donors' samples. The CDR3 sequence is CSVRWGQETQYF. The DNA reads as follows: TGCAGTGTTCGATGGGGACAAGAGACCCAGTACTTC.